The 5 T cell receptor beta chains presented below share a single source sample, sequenced in a study of blood T cells in healthy people across ages. A second PCR of 7 to 11 cycles used a sample-barcoded 5' primer and a J-beta primer mix. TCRdb passed the 5' RACE reads through MiXCR, listing each CDR3 protein once. Of about 680,000 distinct CDR3 sequences in the sample, approximately 50% were seen once. Sequencing used blood. The receptors come from a woman between 55 and 75 years old in good health.

V usage is TRBV5-1 and J usage is TRBJ2-5; perhaps D is TRBD1 or TRBD2 (5 bases each). The J call is in doubt because the DNA end fits TRBJ2-7 better. CDR3 length equals 15 residues. Germline V gene data show CDR1 as SGHRS and CDR2 as YFSETQ. In nucleotides, the CDR3 is TGCGCCAGCAGCTGCGAGGTGGGGGACCTCTACGAGCAGTACTTC. It is translated as CASSCEVGDLYEQYF.

V gene TRBV24-1 combines with J gene TRBJ2-5; no clear D. This CDR3 spans 15 amino acids. Germline values: CDR1 KGHDR, CDR2 SFDVKD. The V gene lost 1 base and the J gene lost 1 base, with 9 bases spanning the gap. This CDR3 is CATSDFKGFQETQYF. In DNA form, the CDR3 reads TGTGCCACCAGTGATTTCAAGGGCTTCCAAGAGACCCAGTACTTC.

The rearrangement joins TRBV3-1 to TRBJ2-5; 12 bases map to TRBD2. The CDR3 runs 16 residues. Per the germline V gene, CDR1 is LGHDT and CDR2 is YNNKEL (reference sequence). The V segment lost 3 bases and the J segment 2 bases; nucleotides outside the gene matches: 4. The CDR3 sequence is CASSHGTSGFQETQYF. CDR3 DNA: TGTGCCAGCAGCCATGGGACTAGCGGGTTTCAAGAGACCCAGTACTTC.

The chain is built from TRBV28 and TRBJ2-1, with TRBD2 matching 15 bases. Near its end, the DNA agrees better with TRBJ2-7, so the J call may be wrong. Germline CDR1 reads MDHEN; CDR2 reads SYDVKM. This CDR3 region has 17 residues. For the CDR3, the DNA is TGTGCCAGCTTCGGACTAGCGGGAGGGCTGTGGTACAATGAGCAGTACTTC. It codes for CASFGLAGGLWYNEQYF.

Regarding this clonotype: At one end, the junction sequence differs from germline, possibly due to a read error. The CDR3 DNA reads TGTGCCGGCAGCCCTCGACAGGGTAGCAATCAGCCCCAGCATTTT. Amino acids: CAGSPRQGSNQPQHF. The gene calls are TRBV7-2 and TRBJ1-5; 7 bases match TRBD1. The CDR3 is made up of 15 amino acids. The germline V gene has CDR1 SGHTA and CDR2 FQGNSA.